The T cell receptor (beta chain) under discussion was sequenced for a study of blood T cell repertoires in COVID-19. Original analysis: Nucleated cell number was recorded as an estimate derived from reference gene primer amplification. The data were produced by immunoSEQ multiplex PCR, yet TCRdb's version contains in-frame clones alone and is incomplete. V and J calls and clone size are given by that table; D and trimming were obtained from the DNA. The sample holds more than 450,000 clones, around 87% seen once. In assigning cohorts, the study relied on participant-reported clinical history. The CDR3 contains 14 residues. Germline CDR1 SEHNR, CDR2 FQNEAQ (reference sequence). V lost 2 bases and J 7 bases, leaving 11 bases between the germline ends.

The sequence came from a young woman who had recovered from COVID-19. Source material: PBMCs or T cells enriched from blood (not recorded which). The chain employs TRBV7-9 and TRBJ1-4; unclear D gene. CDR3 protein: CASSLITSGEKLFF. CDR3 nucleotides: TGTGCCAGCAGCTTAATCACATCGGGTGAAAAACTGTTTTTT.